The 7 T cell receptor beta chains below were found in one sample sequenced in a study of cytotoxic CD8 clonotypes in ibrutinib-treated CLL. Some clones are missing from TCRdb's copy, which holds only in-frame ones; the method was immunoSEQ multiplex PCR. The top ten clones hold 7% of a sample with roughly 40,000 clones, about 65% of them seen once. Here the sequenced sample was PBMCs, taken at disease progression, from a patient treated with ibrutinib. The receptors come from a human donor with chronic lymphocytic leukemia.

In this sample, this clone turned up once. The chain recombines TRBV6-5 with TRBJ1-1; weak D call: TRBD1 (5 bases). The CDR3 length is 13 residues. The germline V gene encodes CDR1 MNHEY and CDR2 SVGAGI. The V gene lost 5 bases and the J gene lost 5 bases, with 12 bases spanning the gap. DNA for the CDR3: TGTGCCAGCAGTCCCTACGGGGGGACTGAAGCTTTCTTT. This sequence encodes CASSPYGGTEAFF.

The gene calls are TRBV7-2 and TRBJ2-1, with 15 bases matching TRBD2. The CDR3 consists of 16 residues. V lost 5 bases, J lost 5 bases, and 4 bases stayed unmatched. In germline, CDR1 is SGHTA, CDR2 FQGNSA. CDR3 nucleotides: TGTGCCAGCAGCCCCTGGACTAGCGGGAGGGACAATGAGCAGTTCTTC. Translated: CASSPWTSGRDNEQFF.

This sequence joins TRBV19 and TRBJ2-5, with TRBD1 identical over 10 bases. The germline gives CDR1 LNHDA, CDR2 SQIVND (reference sequence). After removal of 4 bases from V and 2 bases from J, the junction contained 4 bases not matched to a gene. This CDR3 contains 15 residues. CDR3 amino acids: CASSRQGAGQETQYF. CDR3 bases: TGTGCCAGTAGTAGACAGGGGGCAGGTCAAGAGACCCAGTACTTC.

The table lists this clone with a few counts. This rearrangement joins TRBV5-5 to TRBJ1-1; D remains ambiguous. Looked up from germline, CDR1 is SGHKS and CDR2 is YYEKEE (reference sequence). The V gene lost 1 base and the J gene lost 4 bases, with 8 bases spanning the gap. The CDR3 has 13 residues. This chain's CDR3 is CASSLSYGTEAFF. The CDR3, as DNA: TGTGCCAGCAGCTTGTCCTACGGCACTGAAGCTTTCTTT.

The chain combines TRBV27 with TRBJ1-1; 7 positions agree with TRBD1. This CDR3 is built from 14 residues. Germline trimming cut 3 bases from V and 5 bases from J; bases unmatched to any gene: 6. Germline V lookup: CDR1 MNHEY, CDR2 SMNVEV (reference sequence). This CDR3 reads CASSLAQGRTEAFF. The CDR3 bases are TGTGCCAGCAGTTTGGCACAGGGGAGGACTGAAGCTTTCTTT.

The chain carries TRBV10-3 and TRBJ2-3; 8 bases line up with TRBD2. J was trimmed by 5 bases and V by 3 bases; bases with no gene match: 4. The CDR3 consists of 14 residues. Germline V CDR1 and CDR2: ENHRY, SYGVKD. The CDR3 sequence is CAISDGRAGDTQYF. The CDR3 nucleotides read TGTGCCATCAGTGACGGGAGGGCCGGAGATACGCAGTATTTT.

The chain links TRBV6-5 to TRBJ2-7; the match to TRBD1 covers 11 bases. Germline trimming cut 5 bases from V and 2 bases from J; bases unmatched to any gene: 5. The germline V gene encodes CDR1 MNHEY and CDR2 SVGAGI. The CDR3 has 15 amino acids. CDR3 nucleotide sequence: TGTGCCAGCAGTCCCCGGGGACAGGGGGCCTACGAGCAGTACTTC. Its translation is CASSPRGQGAYEQYF.